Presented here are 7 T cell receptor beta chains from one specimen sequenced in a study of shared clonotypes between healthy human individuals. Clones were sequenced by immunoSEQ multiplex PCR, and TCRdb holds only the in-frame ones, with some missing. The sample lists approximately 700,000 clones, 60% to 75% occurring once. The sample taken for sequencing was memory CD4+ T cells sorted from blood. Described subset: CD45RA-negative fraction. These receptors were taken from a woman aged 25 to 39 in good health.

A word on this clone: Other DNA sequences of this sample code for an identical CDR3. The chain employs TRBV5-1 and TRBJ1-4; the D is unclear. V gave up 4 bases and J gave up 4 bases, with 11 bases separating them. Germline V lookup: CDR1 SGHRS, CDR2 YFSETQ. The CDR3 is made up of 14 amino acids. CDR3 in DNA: TGCGCCAGCAGCCTGGACGGAATTAATGAAAAACTGTTTTTT. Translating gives CASSLDGINEKLFF.

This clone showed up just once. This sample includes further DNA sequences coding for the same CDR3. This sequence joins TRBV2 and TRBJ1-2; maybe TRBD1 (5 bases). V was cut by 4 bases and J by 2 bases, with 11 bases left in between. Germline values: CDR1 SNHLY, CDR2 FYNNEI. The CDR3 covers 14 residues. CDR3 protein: CASSGRGSNYGYTF. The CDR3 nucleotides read TGTGCCAGCAGTGGAAGGGGATCGAACTATGGCTACACCTTC.

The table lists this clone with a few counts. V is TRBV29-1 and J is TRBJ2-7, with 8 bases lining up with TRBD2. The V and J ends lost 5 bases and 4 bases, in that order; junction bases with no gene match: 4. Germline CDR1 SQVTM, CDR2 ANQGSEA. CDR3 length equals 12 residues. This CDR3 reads CSVFSGTYEQYF. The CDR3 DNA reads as TGCAGCGTTTTTAGCGGGACGTACGAGCAGTACTTC.

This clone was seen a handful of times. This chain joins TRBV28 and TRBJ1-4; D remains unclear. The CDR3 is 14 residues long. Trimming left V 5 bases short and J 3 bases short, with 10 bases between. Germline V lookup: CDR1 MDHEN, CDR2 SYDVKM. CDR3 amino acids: CASSLIGANEKLFF. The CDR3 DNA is TGTGCCAGCAGTCTCATTGGGGCTAATGAAAAACTGTTTTTT.

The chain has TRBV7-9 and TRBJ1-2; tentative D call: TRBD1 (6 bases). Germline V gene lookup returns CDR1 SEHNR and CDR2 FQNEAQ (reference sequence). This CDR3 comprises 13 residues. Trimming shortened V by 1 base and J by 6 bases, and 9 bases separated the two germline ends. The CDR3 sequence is CASSLGWGHGYTF. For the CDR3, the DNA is TGTGCCAGCAGCTTAGGATGGGGGCATGGCTACACCTTC.

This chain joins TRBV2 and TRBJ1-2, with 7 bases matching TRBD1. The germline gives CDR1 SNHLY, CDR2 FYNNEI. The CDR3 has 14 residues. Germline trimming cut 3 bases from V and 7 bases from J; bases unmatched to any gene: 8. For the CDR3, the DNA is TGTGCCAGCAGTGATTCCGTGGCAGGGGGTGGCTACACCTTC. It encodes CASSDSVAGGGYTF.

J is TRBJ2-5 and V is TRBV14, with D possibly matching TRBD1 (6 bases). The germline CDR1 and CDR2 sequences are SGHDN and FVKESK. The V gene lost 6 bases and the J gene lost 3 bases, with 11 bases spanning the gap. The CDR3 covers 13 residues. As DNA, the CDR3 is TGTGCCAGCAGGTCCGGGACAAAAGAGACCCAGTACTTC. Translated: CASRSGTKETQYF.